This entry lists 20 T cell receptor beta chains sequenced from one sample in a study of CD8+CD57+ T cells in acquired aplastic anemia. The authors sequenced patients whose flow cytometry had shown CD8+CD57+ cell expansion. CDR3 and TCR beta VDJ profiling relied on a genomic DNA template. TCRdb fed the reads into MiXCR, producing one record per CDR3 protein. The top ten clones hold about 2.9% of a sample with approximately 150,000 distinct CDR3 sequences, approximately 51% of them seen once. Sequences were obtained from sorted CD4+, CD8+, or CD8+CD57+ T cells (not recorded which) from PBMCs. All receptors derive from a human donor with aplastic anemia.

This clonotype showed up many times. The chain is built from TRBV3-1 and TRBJ2-5; the D gene is possibly TRBD2 (7 bases). The CDR3 has 14 residues. Trimming pared 3 bases from V and 5 bases from J, leaving 13 bases between. The germline gives CDR1 LGHDT, CDR2 YNNKEL (reference sequence). The CDR3 spells CASSQGAGVETQYF. The DNA of the CDR3 is TGTGCCAGCAGCCAGGGGGCGGGGGTGGAGACCCAGTACTTC.

The rearrangement joins TRBV19 to TRBJ1-5; D perhaps matches TRBD1 (5 bases). The CDR3 has 14 amino acids. V lost 6 bases and J lost 3, with 12 bases in between. The germline gives CDR1 LNHDA, CDR2 SQIVND (reference sequence). The CDR3 loop reads CASRIDSPNQPQHF. In DNA form, the CDR3 reads TGTGCCAGTAGGATTGACAGCCCCAATCAGCCCCAGCATTTT.

The chain couples TRBV6-5 to TRBJ2-1; D not resolved. The germline gives CDR1 MNHEY, CDR2 SVGAGI. The CDR3 runs 16 residues. Between the trimmed V and J ends, which lost 0 bases and 2 bases, there was a span of 11 bases. The CDR3 sequence: CASSYSSTHPYNEQFF. DNA for the CDR3: TGTGCCAGCAGTTACTCGTCGACACATCCCTACAATGAGCAGTTCTTC.

The chain's CDR3 is CASSRPGGARPGELFF. The DNA for the CDR3 is TGCGCCAGCAGCCGACCGGGGGGGGCCCGGCCCGGGGAGCTGTTTTTT. V gene TRBV4-3 combines with J gene TRBJ2-2; 8 bases are shared with TRBD2. V gave up 4 bases and J gave up 6 bases; unmatched junction bases: 10. This CDR3 spans 16 amino acids. In germline, CDR1 is LGHNA, CDR2 YSLEER.

This clonotype has ten or more counts. V usage is TRBV20-1 and J usage is TRBJ2-7; 7 bases match TRBD1. The CDR3 sequence is 13 residues long. With V trimmed by 2 bases and J by 4 bases, 5 bases remained unmatched. CDR1 is DFQATT, CDR2 SNEGSKA, per germline (reference sequence). CDR3 region: CSARTGATYEQYF. CDR3 DNA sequence: TGCAGTGCTAGAACAGGGGCCACTTACGAGCAGTACTTC.

The sample holds many counts of this clonotype. The V gene is TRBV6-6, the J gene TRBJ2-5, with 10 bases fitting TRBD2. The J segment lost 5 bases and the V segment lost 2 bases, leaving 11 bases of the junction unmatched. Germline V gene data show CDR1 as MNHNY and CDR2 as SVGAGI (reference sequence). CDR3 size: 17 residues. This CDR3 is CASSYAPLAGVGETQYF. DNA for the CDR3: TGTGCCAGCAGTTACGCCCCTCTAGCGGGGGTAGGGGAGACCCAGTACTTC.

The chain combines TRBV24-1 with TRBJ2-1; D remains ambiguous. Deletions cut 11 bases from V and 5 bases from J, with 6 bases between. The CDR3 sequence is 10 residues long. CDR1 and CDR2 from the germline V gene are KGHDR and SFDVKD. The CDR3 DNA reads TGTGCCATCCACGACAATGAGCAGTTCTTC. Its protein is CAIHDNEQFF.

V gene TRBV2 combines with J gene TRBJ1-2, with D possibly being TRBD1 (6 bases). V gave up 7 bases and J gave up 4 bases, with 13 bases separating them. Germline lookup yields CDR1 SNHLY and CDR2 FYNNEI. The CDR3 is 13 amino acids. As DNA, the CDR3 is TGTGCCAGCAAAAGGACAGCCGTCTATGGCTACACCTTC. Protein: CASKRTAVYGYTF.

This clonotype was observed many times. The CDR3 nucleotides read TGTGCCAGCAGCTTGGCAGGGTCTAATTCACCCCTCCACTTT. Translated, it gives CASSLAGSNSPLHF. This chain joins TRBV5-6 and TRBJ1-6; tentative D call: TRBD1 (5 bases). Trimming shortened V by 0 bases and J by 6 bases, and 7 bases separated the two germline ends. The length of the CDR3 is 14 residues. CDR1 is SGHDT, CDR2 YYEEEE, per germline.

J is TRBJ2-3 and V is TRBV29-1, with 8 nucleotides matching TRBD1. The CDR3 has 14 residues. V lost 4 bases and J lost 0; bases outside the gene matches: 3. The germline gives CDR1 SQVTM, CDR2 ANQGSEA. The CDR3: CSVVGQGSTDTQYF. The DNA of the CDR3 is TGCAGCGTTGTTGGACAGGGCAGCACAGATACGCAGTATTTT.

The J gene is TRBJ1-2, the V gene TRBV24-1; 10 bases match TRBD1. The ends lost 7 bases at V and 8 bases at J; junction bases unmatched: 12. Germline V gives CDR1 KGHDR, CDR2 SFDVKD. The CDR3 is 15 amino acids. The CDR3 sequence: CATSEGTGAGDGYTF. The CDR3 DNA reads TGTGCCACCAGCGAAGGGACAGGGGCGGGTGACGGCTACACCTTC.

The V and J genes are TRBV5-1 and TRBJ1-2; weak D call: TRBD1 (6 bases). From germline, CDR1 is SGHRS and CDR2 YFSETQ. CDR3 length: 15 residues. Trimming removed 4 bases at V and 7 bases at J, with 20 bases between. DNA for the CDR3: TGCGCCAGCAGCCAAGAGACAGGTGACCTCGGTGGCTACACCTTC. Translation: CASSQETGDLGGYTF.

V usage is TRBV9 and J usage is TRBJ1-2; 9 positions agree with TRBD1. Germline V gene lookup returns CDR1 SGDLS and CDR2 YYNGEE. V lost 3 bases to trimming and J lost 8 bases; unmatched junction nucleotides: 8. CDR3 length equals 14 residues. CDR3 coding DNA: TGTGCCAGCAGCGACGGGACAGGGTATCGGGGCTACACCTTC. It encodes CASSDGTGYRGYTF.

This clonotype was found many times. This chain links TRBV19 with TRBJ1-3, with D possibly TRBD1 on 5 matching bases. The CDR3 sequence is 16 residues long. Trimming removed 5 bases at V and 0 bases at J, with 14 bases between. CDR1 LNHDA and CDR2 SQIVND come from the germline V gene (reference sequence). CDR3 coding DNA: TGTGCCAGTAGTGTACAGGAACTCCTCTCTGGAAACACCATATATTTT. Translation: CASSVQELLSGNTIYF. Drawing the rest from reference TRBV19 and TRBJ1-3, the complete variable domain is DGGITQSPKYLFRKEGQNVTLSCEQNLNHDAMYWYRQDPGQGLRLIYYSQIVNDFQKGDIAEGYSVSREKKESFPLTVTSAQKNPTAFYLCASSVQELLSGNTIYFGEGSWLTVV.

As to this clonotype: This may stem from a read error, because a much larger clone lies one nucleotide away. This sequence joins TRBV7-2 and TRBJ2-7; 9 bases are a match to TRBD1. V lost 5 bases and J lost 4; bases outside the gene matches: 6. CDR3 length equals 14 residues. Germline CDR1 SGHTA, CDR2 FQGNSA. The chain's CDR3 is CASSLQQGAYEQYV. For the CDR3, the DNA is TGTGCCAGCAGCCTGCAACAGGGGGCATACGAGCAGTACGTC.

This sequence joins TRBV20-1 and TRBJ2-1, with a weak D call TRBD2 (5 bases). This CDR3 is built from 11 residues. The V end lost 4 bases, the J end lost 9 bases, and 10 bases lay between the germline ends. Germline V gives CDR1 DFQATT, CDR2 SNEGSKA (reference sequence). CDR3 sequence: CSATLASEQFF. Written as DNA, the CDR3 is TGCAGTGCTACTTTAGCGAGTGAGCAGTTCTTC.

The chain couples TRBV9 to TRBJ2-7, with 10 nucleotides matching TRBD1. The ends lost 3 bases at V and 5 bases at J; junction bases unmatched: 11. The length of the CDR3 is 16 residues. Germline CDR1 is SGDLS and CDR2 is YYNGEE. The CDR3 sequence is CASSERQGADGDEQYF. CDR3 bases: TGTGCCAGCAGCGAAAGACAGGGGGCGGACGGGGACGAGCAGTACTTC.

The chain has TRBV2 and TRBJ2-7; 9 nucleotides agree with TRBD1. V shed 9 bases and J 6 bases; nucleotides not matched to a gene: 9. The CDR3 extends over 13 amino acids. The germline CDR1 and CDR2 sequences are SNHLY and FYNNEI. The DNA of the CDR3 is TGTGCCAGAAGGGGACAGGGAAGCAGCGAGCAGTACTTC. Translation: CARRGQGSSEQYF.

This clonotype has a count of ten or more. The genes are TRBV12-3 or TRBV12-4 and TRBJ1-2; D perhaps matches TRBD1 (5 bases). Trimming shortened V by 5 bases and J by 0 bases, and 10 bases separated the two germline ends. This CDR3 comprises 14 residues. DNA for the CDR3: TGTGCCAGCAGTCGAGACAGATCTAACTATGGCTACACCTTC. Translated, it gives CASSRDRSNYGYTF.

J is TRBJ2-7 and V is TRBV10-3, with 11 bases identical to TRBD2. This CDR3 is built from 15 residues. Unmatched junction bases numbered 6, after V lost 4 bases and J lost 4 bases. The germline V gene has CDR1 ENHRY and CDR2 SYGVKD. Here the CDR3 reads CAISGLAGGLYEQYF. CDR3 nucleotides: TGTGCCATCAGTGGGCTAGCGGGGGGCCTGTACGAGCAGTACTTC.